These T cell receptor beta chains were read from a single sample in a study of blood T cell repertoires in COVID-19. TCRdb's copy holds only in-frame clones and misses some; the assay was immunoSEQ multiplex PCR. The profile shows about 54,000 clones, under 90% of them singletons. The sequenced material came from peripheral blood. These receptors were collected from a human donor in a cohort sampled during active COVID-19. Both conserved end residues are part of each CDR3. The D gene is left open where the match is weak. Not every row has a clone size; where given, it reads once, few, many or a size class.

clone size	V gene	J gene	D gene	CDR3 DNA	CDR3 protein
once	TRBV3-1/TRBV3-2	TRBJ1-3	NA	TGTGCCAGCAGCCACGAGGGATATGGAAACACCATATATTTT	CASSHEGYGNTIYF
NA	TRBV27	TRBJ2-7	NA	TGTGCCAGCAGTCTCCGACTAGTCCCCACCTACGAGCAGTACTTC	CASSLRLVPTYEQYF
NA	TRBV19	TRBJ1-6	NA	TGTGCCAGTAGTATAGGAGAGTTTTCACCCCTCCACTTT	CASSIGEFSPLHF
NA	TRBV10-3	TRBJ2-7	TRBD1	TGTGCCATCAGGGCCCCGGGACAGGGTGACGAGCAGTACTTC	CAIRAPGQGDEQYF
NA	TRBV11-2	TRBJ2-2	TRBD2	TGTGCCAGCAGATCCCCTAGCGGGAAGCACGGGGAGCTGTTTTTT	CASRSPSGKHGELFF
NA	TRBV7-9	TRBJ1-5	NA	TGTGCCAGCAGCTTACAGGGAAGCAATCAGCCCCAGCATTTT	CASSLQGSNQPQHF
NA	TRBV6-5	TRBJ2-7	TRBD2	TGTGCCAGCAGTTATTCCGGGACTAGGGAGTACGAGCAGTACTTC	CASSYSGTREYEQYF
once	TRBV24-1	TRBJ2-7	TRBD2	TGTGCCACCAGTGACGGAACCGGGACTAGCGGGAGGGCGCAGTACTTC	CATSDGTGTSGRAQYF
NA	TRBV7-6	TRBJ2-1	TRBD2	TGTGCCAGCACCAGACTAGCGGGATACAATGAGCAGTTCTTC	CASTRLAGYNEQFF
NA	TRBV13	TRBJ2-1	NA	TGTGCCAGCACTACCCGAGCGAATGAGCAGTTCTTC	CASTTRANEQFF
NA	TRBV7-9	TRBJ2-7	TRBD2	TGTGCCAGCAGCTTGGGACTAGCGGGGGACTACGAGCAGTACTTC	CASSLGLAGDYEQYF
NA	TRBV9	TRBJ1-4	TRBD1	TGTGCCAGCAGCGTAGACAGGGGTGCTAATGAAAAACTGTTTTTT	CASSVDRGANEKLFF
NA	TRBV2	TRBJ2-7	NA	TGTGCCAGCAGTCCCAGGGGTACCGAGCAGTACTTC	CASSPRGTEQYF
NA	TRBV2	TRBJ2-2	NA	TGTGCCAGCAGTGAGGGGGGTAGGGGCACCGGGGAGCTGTTTTTT	CASSEGGRGTGELFF
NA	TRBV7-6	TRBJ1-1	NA	TGTGCCAGCAGCCCCGGGAGAGTTTCGGGGACTGAAGCTTTCTTT	CASSPGRVSGTEAFF
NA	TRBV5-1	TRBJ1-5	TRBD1	TGCGCCAGCAGCTCGACAGGGTTAGATCAGCCCCAGCATTTT	CASSSTGLDQPQHF
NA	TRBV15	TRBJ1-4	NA	TGTGCCACCAGCAGAGATCAGGCCGCGGGTGAAAAACTGTTTTTT	CATSRDQAAGEKLFF
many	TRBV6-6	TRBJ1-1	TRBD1	TGTGCCAGCAGTTACAATACAGGGGGCACTGAAGCTTTCTTT	CASSYNTGGTEAFF
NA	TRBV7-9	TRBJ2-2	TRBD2	TGTGCCAGCAGCTTAGGACTAGCGGTCACCGGGGAGCTGTTTTTT	CASSLGLAVTGELFF